This T cell receptor beta chain was captured in a study of naive and memory T cell subsets. CD8 T cells were positively selected from what remained after CD4 positive selection. This clonotype was seen many times. Two oligonucleotides, mixed equimolar, formed the beta constant-region primer covering TRBC1 and TRBC2. MiXCR, applied by TCRdb to the UMI-ligation and nested PCR reads, yields one record per CDR3 protein. The table has tens of thousands of distinct CDR3 sequences, about an eighth seen once. Germline CDR1 is MNHEY and CDR2 is SMNVEV (reference sequence). The V end was cut by 3 bases, the J end by 1 base, with 15 bases between. CDR3 size: 16 residues.

This chain uses TRBV27 with TRBJ1-1, with D unclear. The specimen was effector memory CD4+ T cells from blood. Subset denoted: effector memory, CD45RA- CD27-. The receptor was isolated from a human donor in good health. The chain's CDR3 is CASSFQLSAGNTEAFF. The CDR3 DNA reads as TGTGCCAGCAGTTTTCAGCTTTCGGCGGGGAACACTGAAGCTTTCTTT.